Presented here are 17 T cell receptor beta chains from one specimen sequenced in a study of cytomegalovirus exposure and HLA in healthy donors (dated by TCRdb to about 2017). The library relied on the immunoSEQ multiplex PCR assay. The multiplex PCR relied on a mix of 60 forward primers for TCR Vbeta segments and 13 reverse primers for TCR Jbeta segments. Drawn from immuneACCESS, this table holds only the in-frame rearrangements with V and J called that TCRdb kept. Clones are partly lost; checked studies trace under half to an unresolved V gene and leave the rest unexplained. The sample table shows 45,000 to 65,000 clones, and approximately 70% are seen once. The ten largest clones capture approximately 2.7% of the sample. The sequencing input was PBMCs. These receptor sequences come from a man aged 18 to 29 in good health and CMV-seronegative.

The V gene is TRBV5-1, the J gene TRBJ2-7, with TRBD1 matching 7 bases. J gave up 3 bases and V 5 bases, and 5 bases lay outside the gene matches. There are 13 residues in the CDR3. Germline CDR1 SGHRS, CDR2 YFSETQ. The CDR3 bases are TGCGCCAGCAGGGGGGACAGTCGCTACGAGCAGTACTTC. Amino acid sequence: CASRGDSRYEQYF.

The CDR3 DNA sequence: TGCGCCAGCAGCGCGGAGACTCTCACTGAAGCTTTCTTT. This encodes CASSAETLTEAFF. This sequence joins TRBV5-1 and TRBJ1-1; D unresolved. With 4 bases removed from V and 4 bases from J, the gap between germline ends came to 11 bases. Germline V gene lookup returns CDR1 SGHRS and CDR2 YFSETQ. The CDR3 extends over 13 amino acids.

This chain joins TRBV6-1 and TRBJ1-5; 9 bases are shared with TRBD1. This CDR3 region has 14 residues. Germline CDR1 and CDR2: MNHNS and SASEGT. V dropped 8 bases and J dropped 9; count of bases not matched to a gene: 11. The CDR3 DNA follows: TGTGCCAGCGACCGGGACAGGGCCCTAGGGCCCCAGCATTTT. Protein sequence: CASDRDRALGPQHF.

The rearrangement uses TRBV9 and TRBJ1-1; D gene ambiguous. Germline CDR1 is SGDLS and CDR2 is YYNGEE. The CDR3 contains 14 residues. Trimming took off 0 bases at V and 4 bases at J, with 10 bases between the two ends. Here the CDR3 DNA reads TGTGCCAGCAGCGTAGGGAGGGTTGGCACTGAAGCTTTCTTT. Protein sequence: CASSVGRVGTEAFF.

This clone came up a few times. The rearrangement joins TRBV4-1 to TRBJ2-7; tentatively, D is TRBD1 (5 bases). Germline V gives CDR1 MGHRA, CDR2 YSYEKL. This CDR3 is 15 amino acids long. V lost 0 bases, J lost 6 bases, and 15 bases lay in between. CDR3 in DNA: TGCGCCAGCAGCCAAGATCGGCTCCAAAGGGGCGAGCAGTACTTC. It specifies CASSQDRLQRGEQYF.

CDR3 sequence (DNA): TGTGCCAGCAGCAACTTGACAGGGGGGTATAGCAATCAGCCCCAGCATTTT. This sequence encodes CASSNLTGGYSNQPQHF. V and J are TRBV21-1 and TRBJ1-5; TRBD1, the D gene given by the table, was not confirmed from the DNA. TRBV21-1 is deemed a pseudogene. The CDR3 has 17 residues.

This clone was seen a few times. V usage is TRBV6-4 and J usage is TRBJ1-2; D is undetermined. V was cut by 3 bases and J by 12 bases, with 17 bases left in between. Germline V gives CDR1 MRHNA, CDR2 SNTAGT. There are 13 residues in the CDR3. The CDR3 reads CASSERQEGYHTF. CDR3 nucleotide sequence: TGTGCCAGCAGTGAACGGCAGGAGGGTTATCACACCTTC.

V usage is TRBV20-1 and J usage is TRBJ2-7; unclear D gene. CDR3 length: 10 residues. CDR1 DFQATT and CDR2 SNEGSKA come from the germline V gene (reference sequence). V lost 5 bases to trimming and J lost 0 bases, with 2 bases between them. The CDR3 loop reads CSAHSYEQYF. CDR3 coding DNA: TGCAGTGCTCACTCCTACGAGCAGTACTTC.

The chain recombines TRBV5-1 with TRBJ2-7; 11 bases are a match to TRBD2. V lost 0 bases and J lost 4; bases outside the gene matches: 3. The CDR3 spans 15 residues. The germline gives CDR1 SGHRS, CDR2 YFSETQ. CDR3 protein: CASSLVLAGVYEQYF. The DNA of the CDR3 is TGCGCCAGCAGCTTGGTACTAGCGGGAGTATACGAGCAGTACTTC. Using reference TRBV5-1 and TRBJ2-7 for the parts outside the CDR3, the full variable domain is KAGVTQTPRYLIKTRGQQVTLSCSPISGHRSVSWYQQTPGQGLQFLFEYFSETQRNKGNFPGRFSGRQFSNSRSEMNVSTLELGDSALYLCASSLVLAGVYEQYFGPGTRLTVT.

CDR3 DNA sequence: TGTGCCAGCAGCCGCTGGGACCCCGGGACAGGTAGCAATCAGCCCCAGCATTTT. It specifies CASSRWDPGTGSNQPQHF. The chain joins TRBV21-1 to TRBJ1-5; the D call in the table, TRBD1, was not verified against the DNA. TRBV21-1 is classified as a pseudogene. This CDR3 spans 18 amino acids.

This clone has just one count. The V gene is TRBV28, the J gene TRBJ2-7; D not certain. Trimming cost V 6 bases and J 4 bases, with 7 bases left between them. In germline, CDR1 is MDHEN, CDR2 SYDVKM. This CDR3 is built from 11 residues. The CDR3 DNA reads as TGTGCCAGCAGGGCAGTTTACGAGCAGTACTTC. Residues: CASRAVYEQYF. Full variable domain (outside the CDR3, taken from reference TRBV28 and TRBJ2-7): DVKVTQSSRYLVKRTGEKVFLECVQDMDHENMFWYRQDPGLGLRLIYFSYDVKMKEKGDIPEGYSVSREKKERFSLILESASTNQTSMYLCASRAVYEQYFGPGTRLTVT.

The chain couples TRBV13 to TRBJ2-5; 10 bases match TRBD1. Looked up from germline, CDR1 is PRHDT and CDR2 is FYEKMQ (reference sequence). There are 15 residues in the CDR3. V shed 5 bases and J 2 bases; nucleotides not matched to a gene: 5. The DNA of the CDR3 is TGTGCCAGCAGCGCAGACAGGGGGCGTCAAGAGACCCAGTACTTC. It specifies CASSADRGRQETQYF.

The genes are TRBV11-2 and TRBJ2-7, with 10 bases lining up with TRBD1. In germline, CDR1 is SGHAT, CDR2 FQNNGV. The CDR3 runs 14 residues. Trimming took 4 bases from V and 6 from J; bases not matched to a gene: 6. In DNA form, the CDR3 reads TGTGCCAGCAGCTACGTCGGGACAGGGGTCGAGCAGTACTTC. Its protein is CASSYVGTGVEQYF.

The sample holds a few counts of this clone. This chain joins TRBV6-1 and TRBJ1-1, with 7 bases identical to TRBD1. V lost 3 bases to trimming and J lost 6 bases; unmatched junction nucleotides: 7. This CDR3 comprises 14 residues. Per the germline V gene, CDR1 is MNHNS and CDR2 is SASEGT. The DNA of the CDR3 is TGTGCCAGCAGTGATGGGGGAACAGGGGCTGAAGCTTTCTTT. Translated, it gives CASSDGGTGAEAFF.

The J gene is TRBJ1-3, the V gene TRBV6-1; 7 nucleotides match TRBD1. There are 12 residues in the CDR3. V shed 9 bases, J shed 7 bases, and the junction held 6 bases outside the gene matches. CDR1 is MNHNS, CDR2 SASEGT, per germline. Here the CDR3 reads CASRQGGNTIYF. CDR3 DNA: TGTGCCAGTCGACAAGGGGGCAACACCATATATTTT.

This chain uses TRBV19 with TRBJ2-3, with D maybe TRBD2 (6 bases). Germline lookup yields CDR1 LNHDA and CDR2 SQIVND (reference sequence). The CDR3 has 13 amino acids. V shed 7 bases and J shed 4 bases, with 12 bases lying between them. CDR3 sequence reads: CASNRGNADTQYF. In DNA form, the CDR3 reads TGTGCCAGTAATCGGGGGAATGCAGATACGCAGTATTTT. Using reference TRBV19 and TRBJ2-3 for the parts outside the CDR3, the full variable domain is DGGITQSPKYLFRKEGQNVTLSCEQNLNHDAMYWYRQDPGQGLRLIYYSQIVNDFQKGDIAEGYSVSREKKESFPLTVTSAQKNPTAFYLCASNRGNADTQYFGPGTRLTVL.

The gene calls are TRBV6-5 and TRBJ2-7; maybe TRBD2 (6 bases). Germline CDR1 is MNHEY and CDR2 is SVGAGI. With 6 bases removed from V and 3 bases from J, the gap between germline ends came to 12 bases. The CDR3 consists of 13 residues. Written as DNA, the CDR3 is TGTGCCAGCAGGCGGGGACTTATCTACGAGCAGTACTTC. This sequence encodes CASRRGLIYEQYF.